A selection of T cell receptor beta chains follows, all from one sample in a study of T cells in severe cutaneous drug reactions. TCRdb reprocessed the multiplex PCR reads; each CDR3 protein has one entry and no DNA is given. The data show approximately 5,500 distinct CDR3 sequences, and the top ten clones hold 15%. The sequenced sample was PBMCs. Every receptor here comes from a human donor with a severe cutaneous adverse drug reaction. The CDR3 runs from the conserved cysteine through the conserved F or W. The size field is filled for only some rows; it gives once, few, many or a size class.

j_call v_call cdr3_length clone_size cdr3_aa
TRBJ1-1 TRBV11-2 15 - CASSLRSGINTEAFF
TRBJ2-3 TRBV12-3/TRBV12-4 14 medium-sized CASIRSGSTDTQYF
TRBJ2-1 TRBV5-1 15 - CASSGGTGTYNEQFF
TRBJ2-3 TRBV4-3 15 medium-sized CASSQLTSGRDTQYF
TRBJ2-3 TRBV28 14 medium-sized CASSPGLAGDTQYF
TRBJ2-5 TRBV4-1 15 medium-sized CASSQGFSLAETQYF
TRBJ2-7 TRBV10-2 15 - CAAGGTVLTMYEQYF
TRBJ2-1 TRBV20-1 16 - CSAGTVGGTAYNEQFF
TRBJ1-3 TRBV4-1 16 - CASSPLGVIAGNTIYF
TRBJ2-7 TRBV15 14 - CATSRLAGVYEQYF
TRBJ2-2 TRBV5-6 15 - CASSYGTGSTGELFF
TRBJ1-1 TRBV6-1 13 large CASSRYGTRQAFF
TRBJ2-7 TRBV5-6 15 - CASSFNGQGSYEQYF
TRBJ1-1 TRBV12-3/TRBV12-4 15 - CASSLGGGRNTEAFF
TRBJ1-2 TRBV6-1 15 - CASMDRGYPNYGYTF
TRBJ2-3 TRBV4-1 17 medium-sized CASSQDRIAGGTDTQYF
TRBJ2-7 TRBV10-2 14 - CASKPGQGWCEQYF
TRBJ1-5 TRBV20-1 13 - CSASRTDNQPQHF
TRBJ1-2 TRBV12-3/TRBV12-4 13 - CASSLDGNYGYTF
TRBJ2-1 TRBV7-2 15 medium-sized CASSLEGTTSREQFF
TRBJ2-7 TRBV7-9 16 medium-sized CASSLGSGWQGNEQYF
TRBJ2-2 TRBV4-2 16 medium-sized CASSQEDRGGSGELFF
TRBJ2-3 TRBV2 16 - CASSEALWTSTDTQYF
TRBJ1-1 TRBV5-1 15 - CASSLDGVTATEAFF
TRBJ1-1 TRBV18 15 - CASSRRGEGVTEAFF
TRBJ2-1 TRBV30 15 - CAWSVLAGGGDEQFF
TRBJ2-1 TRBV6-2/TRBV6-3 15 medium-sized CASSYPRDIYNEQFF
TRBJ1-5 TRBV7-2 13 - CASSLSGAQPQHF
TRBJ1-6 TRBV20-1 13 - CSALDREASPLHF
TRBJ1-2 TRBV12-3/TRBV12-4 14 - CASSYGVQQGIRTF
TRBJ2-1 TRBV15 15 medium-sized CATSSGTETYNEQFF
TRBJ1-3 TRBV5-4 15 - CASSLDRGAGNTIYF
TRBJ2-1 TRBV4-1 16 medium-sized CASSQGPGTGYNEQFF
TRBJ2-5 TRBV12-3/TRBV12-4 14 - CASSDDRGSETQYF
TRBJ2-7 TRBV4-1 15 - CASSQGQGFTYEQYF
TRBJ2-7 TRBV7-8 14 - CASSLELVSYEQYF
TRBJ2-3 TRBV28 14 medium-sized CASSLSGRADTQYF
TRBJ2-7 TRBV28 14 medium-sized CASRWGQRTYEQYF
TRBJ2-5 TRBV27 15 - CASKGAGYIPETQYF
TRBJ2-1 TRBV6-1 15 medium-sized CASSEGQEGYNEQFF
TRBJ1-1 TRBV2 12 - CASKFESTEAFF
TRBJ2-1 TRBV12-3/TRBV12-4 16 - CASTLVSGSTFAEQFF
TRBJ2-1 TRBV13 17 - CASSLGPGPISYNEQFF
TRBJ2-1 TRBV25-1 14 medium-sized CASSGVAQYNEQFF
TRBJ2-3 TRBV7-8 12 medium-sized CASRGITDTQYF
TRBJ2-3 TRBV6-4 15 medium-sized CASSDGTSGTDTQYF
TRBJ2-7 TRBV18 15 - CASSPVAGGPHEQYF
TRBJ2-1 TRBV19 16 - CASSNRASSSYNEQFF
TRBJ2-1 TRBV6-1 16 - CASSTSWTSVHEEQFF
TRBJ2-1 TRBV19 16 - CASSKSGGLNSNEQFF
TRBJ1-1 TRBV5-4 14 - CASSWTALNTEAFF
TRBJ2-5 TRBV2 14 - CASSELAGAPPQYF